These T cell receptor beta chains were read from a single sample in a study of OX40 agonist ivuxolimab in advanced cancers. Produced via immunoSEQ multiplex PCR; TCRdb's table is partial and in-frame only. The data hold about 69,000 clones, with 84% observed a single time. The sample in question was CD4+ or CD8+ T cells sorted from blood, obtained in a trial of the OX40 agonist ivuxolimab. All receptors come from an adult with an advanced solid tumor such as melanoma, head and neck, liver or kidney cancer. Each CDR3 is given without its conserved first and last residue.

>TRBV14|TRBJ2-7
ASSQEIKGAGEQY
>TRBV29-1|TRBJ2-5
SVDKRGGGETQY
>TRBV4-2|TRBJ2-3
ASSQEGPPNTQY
>TRBV2|TRBJ1-5
ASSDGLSHVDQPQH
>TRBV19|TRBJ2-1
ASSRDRGNEQF
>TRBV4-1|TRBJ1-2
ASSQEWAGGYGYT
>TRBV7-2|TRBJ1-5
ASSGDREYQPQH
>TRBV5-1|TRBJ2-5
ASSYIGETQY
>TRBV5-4|TRBJ2-2
ASSRGQATTGELF
>TRBV7-2|TRBJ2-7
ASSFPVGQGWEQY
>TRBV5-1|TRBJ1-2
ASSSLQGSYGYT
>TRBV19|TRBJ2-7
ASSLRDTSYEQY
>TRBV7-3|TRBJ1-1
ASSQGRQGMNTEAF
>TRBV28|TRBJ1-5
ASRPLDNRNQPQH
>TRBV5-1|TRBJ1-1
ASSLGNGNTEAF
>TRBV2|TRBJ2-4
ASSDEGRGFKNIQY
>TRBV2|TRBJ2-3
ASSKLASHTDTQY
>TRBV5-6|TRBJ1-1
ASSLVGIMNTEAF
>TRBV5-4|TRBJ2-1
ASRTGTSGSNEQF
>TRBV30|TRBJ2-3
AWSVLTDTQY
>TRBV29-1|TRBJ1-2
SVGPGTGGYGYT
>TRBV29-1|TRBJ2-1
SVGGQGSEQF
>TRBV7-9|TRBJ2-7
ASSLYGGEQY
>TRBV2|TRBJ1-3
ASRVAGNTIY
>TRBV6-6|TRBJ1-1
ASIQGENTEAF
>TRBV9|TRBJ1-2
ASSVDEAGGFYGYT
>TRBV7-3|TRBJ2-5
ASSSGIRETQY
>TRBV7-2|TRBJ2-5
ASSSGLRRGETQY
>TRBV7-2|TRBJ2-5
ASSSPFGRETQY
>TRBV7-3|TRBJ2-5
ASSSSGNQETQY
>TRBV28|TRBJ2-1
AAEDRTIKQF
>TRBV19|TRBJ1-2
ASNRPEDGYT
>TRBV9|TRBJ2-2
ASRTDATNTGELF
>TRBV28|TRBJ1-5
ASSNPYLSVGLSQH
>TRBV7-9|TRBJ1-6
ASSVGQGYSPLH
>TRBV5-1|TRBJ1-6
ASSLQGGDSPLH
>TRBV5-1|TRBJ1-2
ASSFFATGDYGYT
>TRBV6-5|TRBJ1-2
ASRGRGKGYT
>TRBV6-4|TRBJ1-1
ASSPGQEGTEAF
>TRBV2|TRBJ2-3
ASSEAQASTDTQY
>TRBV7-9|TRBJ1-4
ASSSFPRTDPGKLF
>TRBV6-1|TRBJ1-5
ASMGTSNQPQH
>TRBV30|TRBJ1-2
AWSVPGVFYT
>TRBV29-1|TRBJ1-1
SAGPGWGMNTEAF
>TRBV27|TRBJ2-3
ASSSRRGPDTQY
>TRBV5-6|TRBJ2-3
ASSFLAQGGTDTQY
>TRBV10-3|TRBJ2-3
AISARDNSGSTDTQY
>TRBV6-5|TRBJ2-7
ASSPAYEQY
>TRBV4-3|TRBJ1-4
ASSQNRARRTNEKLF
>TRBV28|TRBJ2-1
ASSSLRSSYNEQF
>TRBV6-1|TRBJ2-7
ASREDTSYEQY
>TRBV2|TRBJ2-1
ASSEGESARSYNEQF
>TRBV28|TRBJ1-2
ASSLAVGGNGYT
>TRBV5-1|-
ASSLEGKAYEQY
>TRBV15|TRBJ1-6
ATSRDQFLGSPLH
>TRBV4-1|TRBJ1-2
ASSQEVSNYGYT
>TRBV5-6|TRBJ1-2
ASRIGGNLKHGYT
>TRBV18|TRBJ2-3
ASTSGGRTDTQY
>TRBV18|TRBJ2-5
ASSRVAGETQY